This TCR beta chain was found in a study of CD8+ T cells in alopecia areata. Across the whole study: Treated patients were dosed with oral tofacitinib, taking 5 to 10 mg twice daily. It was 6 to 18 months of tofacitinib, and then there were 6 months off drug.

CDR3 length equals 17 residues. CDR1 and CDR2 from the germline V gene are WNHNN and SYGVQD (reference sequence). Trimming took 3 bases from V and 8 from J, leaving 23 bases between them. Concerning this clone itself: Its antigen is not known.

Extracted RNA was reverse transcribed, and the resulting cDNA served as sequencing template. Generated by immunoSEQ multiplex PCR, the TCRdb table keeps only in-frame clones and is missing some. The table shows 45,000 to 60,000 clones, with 96% occurring only once. Study-level points and caveats: Normal scalp showed lower clonality than lesional scalp, especially alopecia totalis/universalis. Sequencing of scalp samples also captures resident alphabeta T cells of normal skin.

The V call is TRBV10-1, the J call TRBJ2-1; tentatively, D is TRBD2 (6 bases). Source: CD8+ T cells sorted from blood, taken at week 0. This clonotype originated in a human donor with alopecia areata. The CDR3 bases are TGCGCCAGCAGTGACTCAGGCGGGGACGGACCCCTCCATGAGCAGTTCTTC. Encoded protein: CASSDSGGDGPLHEQFF.